The T cell receptor (beta chain) described here comes from a study of Ad26.COV2.S vaccination and SARS-CoV-2 variants. Findings of the study overall: Estimates derived from TCR breadth and depth analyses may have underestimated total T cell responses.

This clone has just a few counts. Its antigen is unidentified. Some clones are missing from TCRdb's copy, which holds only in-frame ones; the method was immunoSEQ multiplex PCR. The sample includes around 300,000 clones, 90% of them seen just once. Treatment given: over 15 received Ad26.COV2.S at low or high dose, single or two shots; roughly five received placebo; per-sample allocation not given. The samples date from day 63 after the first vaccine or placebo injection. Trimming removed 5 bases from V and 2 bases from J; junction bases left unmatched: 7. CDR1 is MNHEY and CDR2 is SMNVEV in the germline V gene (reference sequence). The CDR3 is 15 residues long.

The sequence derives from a person aged 18-65 years who received the Ad26.COV2.S COVID-19 vaccine or a placebo. The sample in question was peripheral blood, obtained in a trial of Ad26.COV2.S vaccine versus placebo. V usage is TRBV27 and J usage is TRBJ2-7, with 9 positions matching TRBD1. CDR3 nucleotide sequence: TGTGCCAGCAGTCCCGGACAGGGGACCGCCTACGAGCAGTACTTC. Protein sequence: CASSPGQGTAYEQYF.